A selection of T cell receptor beta chains follows, all from one sample in a study of T cells in Graves' hyperthyroidism and ophthalmopathy. TCRdb reanalysed the multiplex PCR reads using MiXCR and keeps one entry per CDR3 protein. The sample holds fewer than 650,000 distinct CDR3 sequences; 14% are singletons and the top ten take over 6%. Sample: blood. Receptors were obtained from a woman aged 18-29 years with Graves' ophthalmopathy. Both conserved end residues are part of each CDR3. Fields, in order: J gene, V gene, CDR3 protein.

J gene: TRBJ2-7
V gene: TRBV6-1
CDR3 protein: CASRSGNYEQYF

J gene: TRBJ2-7
V gene: TRBV19
CDR3 protein: CASSMRTGGHSRRYF

J gene: TRBJ2-3
V gene: TRBV2
CDR3 protein: CASRGTGEWGTQYF

J gene: TRBJ1-1
V gene: TRBV2
CDR3 protein: CASSYDRGRENTEAFF

J gene: TRBJ1-1
V gene: TRBV9
CDR3 protein: CASSPRGLTTEAFF

J gene: TRBJ2-3
V gene: TRBV2
CDR3 protein: CASSEVADTQYF

J gene: TRBJ2-1
V gene: TRBV28
CDR3 protein: CASSLPEGSYNEQFF

J gene: TRBJ2-7
V gene: TRBV7-8
CDR3 protein: CASMARLLPEQYF

J gene: TRBJ2-3
V gene: TRBV27
CDR3 protein: CASSLGSVGQYF

J gene: TRBJ2-7
V gene: TRBV7-9
CDR3 protein: CASTQTSGNYEQYF

J gene: TRBJ2-1
V gene: TRBV6-5
CDR3 protein: CASSYVRGGIYNEQFF

J gene: TRBJ2-1
V gene: TRBV7-2
CDR3 protein: CASSFRGRMIYNEQFF

J gene: TRBJ2-1
V gene: TRBV18
CDR3 protein: CASSPPSRGARNEQFF

J gene: TRBJ2-7
V gene: TRBV11-3
CDR3 protein: CASSRDRKPYEQYF

J gene: TRBJ2-1
V gene: TRBV4-3
CDR3 protein: CASSHLGTSGPYNEQFF

J gene: TRBJ1-1
V gene: TRBV6-2/TRBV6-3
CDR3 protein: CASSYSENTEAFF

J gene: TRBJ1-2
V gene: TRBV19
CDR3 protein: CASNRNYGYTF

J gene: TRBJ2-6
V gene: TRBV5-6
CDR3 protein: CASSLGDRVAFGANVLTF

J gene: TRBJ1-5
V gene: TRBV3-1
CDR3 protein: CASSQGDSNQPQHF

J gene: TRBJ1-5
V gene: TRBV20-1
CDR3 protein: CSARGAYSNQPQHF

J gene: TRBJ1-2
V gene: TRBV28
CDR3 protein: CASSSHQMYTF

J gene: TRBJ2-3
V gene: TRBV27
CDR3 protein: CASSWKVSTDTQYF

J gene: TRBJ2-5
V gene: TRBV28
CDR3 protein: CASTPLELAGGVQETQYF

J gene: TRBJ2-5
V gene: TRBV7-8
CDR3 protein: CASSSQGFQETQYF

J gene: TRBJ2-7
V gene: TRBV3-1
CDR3 protein: CASSQTSGTTSSEQYF

J gene: TRBJ2-3
V gene: TRBV12-5
CDR3 protein: CASGLWTGGTDTQYF

J gene: TRBJ1-2
V gene: TRBV15
CDR3 protein: CATSRDNPGWYYGYTF

J gene: TRBJ2-2
V gene: TRBV27
CDR3 protein: CASSPLWGWTPNTGELFF

J gene: TRBJ2-1
V gene: TRBV5-6
CDR3 protein: CASSPEGRPYNEQFF

J gene: TRBJ1-4
V gene: TRBV10-3
CDR3 protein: CAISERPEGEKLFF

J gene: TRBJ1-2
V gene: TRBV19
CDR3 protein: CASNPTGGNNYGYTF

J gene: TRBJ2-2
V gene: TRBV6-1
CDR3 protein: CASFTGTLNTGELFF

J gene: TRBJ2-3
V gene: TRBV4-1
CDR3 protein: CASSPQGLADTDTQYF

J gene: TRBJ2-1
V gene: TRBV20-1
CDR3 protein: CSARSGTSGRANEQFF

J gene: TRBJ2-1
V gene: TRBV4-2
CDR3 protein: CASSQDQGSSGRGDNEQFF

J gene: TRBJ2-1
V gene: TRBV2
CDR3 protein: CASSGVEQFF

J gene: TRBJ1-6
V gene: TRBV28
CDR3 protein: CASSTTGGLGSPLHF